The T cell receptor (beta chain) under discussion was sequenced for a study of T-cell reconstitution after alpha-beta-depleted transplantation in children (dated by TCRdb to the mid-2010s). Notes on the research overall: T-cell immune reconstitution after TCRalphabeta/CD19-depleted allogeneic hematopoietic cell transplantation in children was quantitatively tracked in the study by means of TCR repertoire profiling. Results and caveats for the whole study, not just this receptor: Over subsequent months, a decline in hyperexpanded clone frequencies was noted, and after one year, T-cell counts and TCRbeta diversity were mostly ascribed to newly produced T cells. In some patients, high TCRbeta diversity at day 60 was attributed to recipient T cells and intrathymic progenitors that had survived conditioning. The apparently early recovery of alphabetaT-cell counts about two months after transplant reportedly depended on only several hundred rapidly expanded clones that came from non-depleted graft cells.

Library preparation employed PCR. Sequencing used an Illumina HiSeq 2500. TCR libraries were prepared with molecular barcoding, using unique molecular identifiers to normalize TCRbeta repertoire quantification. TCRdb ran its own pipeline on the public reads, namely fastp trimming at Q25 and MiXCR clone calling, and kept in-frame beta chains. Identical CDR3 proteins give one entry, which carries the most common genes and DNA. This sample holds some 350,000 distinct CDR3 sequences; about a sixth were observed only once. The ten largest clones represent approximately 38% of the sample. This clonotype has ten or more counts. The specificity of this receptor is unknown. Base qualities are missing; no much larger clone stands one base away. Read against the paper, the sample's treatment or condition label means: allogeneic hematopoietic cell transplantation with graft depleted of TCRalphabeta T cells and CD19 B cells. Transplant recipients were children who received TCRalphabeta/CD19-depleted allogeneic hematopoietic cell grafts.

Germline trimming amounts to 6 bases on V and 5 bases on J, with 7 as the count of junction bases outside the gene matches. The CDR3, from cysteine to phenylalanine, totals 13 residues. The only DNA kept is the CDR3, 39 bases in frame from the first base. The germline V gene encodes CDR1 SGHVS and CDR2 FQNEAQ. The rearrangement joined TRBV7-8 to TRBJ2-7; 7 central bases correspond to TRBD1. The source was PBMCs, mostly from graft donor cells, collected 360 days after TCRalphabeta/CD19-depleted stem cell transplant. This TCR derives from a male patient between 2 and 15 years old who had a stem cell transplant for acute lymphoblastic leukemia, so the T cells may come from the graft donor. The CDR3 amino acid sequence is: CASRNRGVNEQYF. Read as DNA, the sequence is TGTGCCAGCAGGAACAGGGGTGTTAACGAGCAGTACTTC.